A selection of T cell receptor beta chains follows, all from one sample in a study of Ad26.COV2.S vaccination and SARS-CoV-2 variants. Assay: immunoSEQ multiplex PCR; the TCRdb copy retains only in-frame clones and omits some. The sample contains 290,000 or so clones, approximately 87% of which appear only once. Sample: peripheral blood, taken in a trial of Ad26.COV2.S vaccine versus placebo. These receptors were obtained from a person between 18 and 65 years old who received the Ad26.COV2.S COVID-19 vaccine or a placebo. Both conserved end residues are part of each CDR3. The D gene is left open where the match is weak. Not every row has a clone size; where given, it reads once, few, many or a size class.

TRBV5-6,-,TRBD2,TRBJ2-7,TGTGCCAGCAGCCCTACCGGGACTAGCTACGAGCAGTACTTC,CASSPTGTSYEQYF
TRBV2,-,TRBD1,TRBJ2-3,TGTGCCAGCAGTACACAGGGGGCGGGTAACACAGATACGCAGTATTTT,CASSTQGAGNTDTQYF
TRBV19,-,TRBD2,TRBJ2-5,TGTGCCAGTAGTTTCAGCCCTCCCTTTACTAGCGCCCAAGAGACCCAGTACTTC,CASSFSPPFTSAQETQYF
TRBV15,-,-,TRBJ2-1,TGTGCCACCAGCAGATATAGCGGAGGCCGGTACAATGAGCAGTTCTTC,CATSRYSGGRYNEQFF
TRBV2,-,TRBD1,TRBJ2-1,TGTGCCAGCAGTCGGACAGGGTACAATGAGCAGTTCTTC,CASSRTGYNEQFF
TRBV4-2,-,TRBD1,TRBJ1-3,TGTGCCAGCAGCCAGGAAAGGACAGGGAACGGAAACACCATATATTTT,CASSQERTGNGNTIYF
TRBV3-1/TRBV3-2,-,-,TRBJ2-7,TGTGCCAGCAGCCAAGGACAGCTCTCCTACGAGCAGTACTTC,CASSQGQLSYEQYF
TRBV25-1,once,-,TRBJ2-7,TGTGCCAGCAGTGAGGGGAACTACGAGCAGTACTTC,CASSEGNYEQYF
TRBV7-8,-,-,TRBJ1-1,TGTGCCAGCAGCTTAAGTGGTAGTCGGAACACTGAAGCTTTCTTT,CASSLSGSRNTEAFF
TRBV12-3/TRBV12-4,-,-,TRBJ2-3,TGTGCCAGCAGACCTCCCGGCACAGATACGCAGTATTTT,CASRPPGTDTQYF
TRBV2,-,-,TRBJ2-7,TGTGCCAGCAGTGTTGCATACGAGCAGTACTTC,CASSVAYEQYF
TRBV5-6,-,-,TRBJ1-1,TGTGCCAGCAGCTTGAGGCGGATGAACACTGAAGCTTTCTTT,CASSLRRMNTEAFF
TRBV5-1,-,-,TRBJ2-1,TGCGCCAGCAGCTTAGGCGTGCTAGCACAGGAGCAGTTCTTC,CASSLGVLAQEQFF
TRBV6-4,once,-,TRBJ2-2,TGTGCCAGCAGTGACAGGCCCCCGGGCGGGGAGCTGTTTTTT,CASSDRPPGGELFF
TRBV24-1,-,-,TRBJ2-2,TGTGCCACCAGTGGGTCGAGACAGACGAACACCGGGGAGCTGTTTTTT,CATSGSRQTNTGELFF
TRBV14,-,-,TRBJ2-3,TGTGCCAGCAGCCCCCGAGGCCCGCGCACAGATACGCAGTATTTT,CASSPRGPRTDTQYF
TRBV9,-,-,TRBJ2-7,TGTGCCAGCAGCGTAGGGAGCGGAGATTACGAGCAGTACTTC,CASSVGSGDYEQYF
TRBV4-1,-,TRBD2,TRBJ2-7,TGCGCCAGCAGCCAAGTCGGGAAGCGGGGGGGCTACGAGCAGTACTTC,CASSQVGKRGGYEQYF
TRBV2,few,TRBD1,TRBJ2-7,TGTGCCAGCAGACGGGACAGGGTGGACGAGCAGTACTTC,CASRRDRVDEQYF
TRBV7-2,-,-,TRBJ2-3,TGTGCCAGCAGCTCCGGAGGAGGGAGCACAGATACGCAGTATTTT,CASSSGGGSTDTQYF
TRBV4-1,-,TRBD2,TRBJ2-1,TGCGCCAGCAGCCGGGTGGAAGGGATAGGACTAGCGTTCAACAATGAGCAGTTCTTC,CASSRVEGIGLAFNNEQFF
TRBV6-5,-,-,TRBJ1-2,TGTGCCAGCAGTTACGGTGCCGGTCGTCTTTCCGTCTACACCTTC,CASSYGAGRLSVYTF
TRBV16,-,TRBD1,TRBJ2-2,TGTGCCAGCAGCAGGGGACAGGGGAACACCGGGGAGCTGTTTTTT,CASSRGQGNTGELFF
TRBV5-1,-,-,TRBJ1-1,TGCGCCAGCAGCTTGGGCTTCCAGGGATTGAACACTGAAGCTTTCTTT,CASSLGFQGLNTEAFF
TRBV11-2,-,-,TRBJ2-6,TGTGCCAGCAGCTTAGCCCCGGGAGTCCTTGGGGCCAACGTCCTGACTTTC,CASSLAPGVLGANVLTF
TRBV19,-,TRBD1,TRBJ1-1,TGTGCCAGTAGTTTCGACAGGGTCACTGAAGCTTTCTTT,CASSFDRVTEAFF
TRBV3-1/TRBV3-2,few,-,TRBJ2-7,TGTGCCAGCGGCTCTAGCTCCTACGAGCAGTACTTC,CASGSSSYEQYF
TRBV7-8,-,-,TRBJ1-2,TGTGCCAGCAGTTCCTCAGGGAAAAAAGGCTACACCTTC,CASSSSGKKGYTF
TRBV7-2,-,-,TRBJ2-1,TGTGCCAGCAGCTTAGCGGGGGCGGGGTCCTACAATGAGCAGTTCTTC,CASSLAGAGSYNEQFF